This record looks at one TCR beta chain sequence and its context. The table came from immunoSEQ multiplex PCR; TCRdb's copy has only in-frame clones and leaves some out. The repertoire holds 74,000 or so clones, with 75% to 90% as singletons. The sample comes from a study of blood T cell repertoires in COVID-19. Trimming left V 1 base short and J 8 bases short, with 9 bases between. Per the germline V gene, CDR1 is SGHNT and CDR2 is YYREEE (reference sequence). The CDR3 length is 13 residues. The TCR sequence derives from a man aged 45-60 years with active COVID-19. The V gene is TRBV5-4, the J gene TRBJ1-4, with D uncertain. Sequencing input: peripheral blood. The CDR3 DNA sequence: TGTGCCAGCAGCTTGCGCAGCGAAGAAAAACTGTTTTTT. It encodes CASSLRSEEKLFF.